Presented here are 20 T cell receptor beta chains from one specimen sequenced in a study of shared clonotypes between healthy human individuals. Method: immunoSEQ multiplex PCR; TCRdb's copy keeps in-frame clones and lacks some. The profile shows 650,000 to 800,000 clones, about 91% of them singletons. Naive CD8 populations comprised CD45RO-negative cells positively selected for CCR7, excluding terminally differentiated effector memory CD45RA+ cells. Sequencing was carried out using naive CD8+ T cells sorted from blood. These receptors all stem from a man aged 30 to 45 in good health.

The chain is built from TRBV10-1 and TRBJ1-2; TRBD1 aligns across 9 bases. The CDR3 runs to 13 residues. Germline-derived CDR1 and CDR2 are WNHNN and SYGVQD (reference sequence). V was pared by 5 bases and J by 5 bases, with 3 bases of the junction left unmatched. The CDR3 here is CASSTDRGYGYTF. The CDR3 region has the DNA TGCGCCAGCAGTACGGACAGGGGTTATGGCTACACCTTC.

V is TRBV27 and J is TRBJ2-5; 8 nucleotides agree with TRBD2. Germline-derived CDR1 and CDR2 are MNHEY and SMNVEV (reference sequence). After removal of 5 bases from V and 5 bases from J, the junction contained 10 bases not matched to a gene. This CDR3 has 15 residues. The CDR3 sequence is CASSRYGRAWETQYF. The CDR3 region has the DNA TGTGCCAGCAGTCGGTACGGGAGGGCCTGGGAGACCCAGTACTTC.

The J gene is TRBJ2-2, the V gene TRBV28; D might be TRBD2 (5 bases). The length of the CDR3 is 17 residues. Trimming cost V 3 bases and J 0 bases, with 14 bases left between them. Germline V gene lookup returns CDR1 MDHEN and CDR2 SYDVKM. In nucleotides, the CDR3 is TGTGCCAGCAGTTTTTTCGTCCGGGGTGCGAACACCGGGGAGCTGTTTTTT. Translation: CASSFFVRGANTGELFF.

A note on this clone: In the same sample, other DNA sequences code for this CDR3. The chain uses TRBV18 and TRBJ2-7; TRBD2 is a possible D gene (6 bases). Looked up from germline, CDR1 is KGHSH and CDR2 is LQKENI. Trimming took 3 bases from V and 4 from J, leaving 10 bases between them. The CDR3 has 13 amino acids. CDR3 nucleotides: TGTGCCAGCTCACCGGGCCGGGGGTACGAGCAGTACTTC. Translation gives CASSPGRGYEQYF.

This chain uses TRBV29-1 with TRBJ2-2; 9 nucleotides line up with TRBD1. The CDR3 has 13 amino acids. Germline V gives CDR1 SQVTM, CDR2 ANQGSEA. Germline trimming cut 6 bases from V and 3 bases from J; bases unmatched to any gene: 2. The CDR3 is CSVQGAYTGELFF. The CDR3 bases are TGCAGCGTACAGGGGGCGTACACCGGGGAGCTGTTTTTT.

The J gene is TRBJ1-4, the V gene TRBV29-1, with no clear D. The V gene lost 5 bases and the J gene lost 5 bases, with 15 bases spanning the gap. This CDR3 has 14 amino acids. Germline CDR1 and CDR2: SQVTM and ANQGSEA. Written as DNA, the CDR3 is TGCAGCGTTATCCTCCAAAGCGTCAATGAAAAACTGTTTTTT. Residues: CSVILQSVNEKLFF.

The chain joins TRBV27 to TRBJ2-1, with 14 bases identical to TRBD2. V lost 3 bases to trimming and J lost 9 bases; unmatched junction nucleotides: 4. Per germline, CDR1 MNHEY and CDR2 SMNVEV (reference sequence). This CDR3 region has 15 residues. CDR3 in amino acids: CASSFGTSGSGEQFF. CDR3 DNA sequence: TGTGCCAGCAGTTTCGGGACTAGCGGGAGCGGTGAGCAGTTCTTC.

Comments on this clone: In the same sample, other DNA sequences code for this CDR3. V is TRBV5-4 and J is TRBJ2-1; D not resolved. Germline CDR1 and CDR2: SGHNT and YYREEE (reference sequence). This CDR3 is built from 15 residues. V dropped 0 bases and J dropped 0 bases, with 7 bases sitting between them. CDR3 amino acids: CASSLEVSSYNEQFF. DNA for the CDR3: TGTGCCAGCAGCTTGGAGGTTAGCTCCTACAATGAGCAGTTCTTC.

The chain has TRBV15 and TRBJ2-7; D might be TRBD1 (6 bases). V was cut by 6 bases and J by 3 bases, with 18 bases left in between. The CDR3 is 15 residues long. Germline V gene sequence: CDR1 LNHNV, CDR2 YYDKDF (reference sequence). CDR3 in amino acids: CATSPGTNPIYEQYF. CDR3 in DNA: TGTGCCACCAGTCCCGGGACAAACCCTATCTACGAGCAGTACTTC.

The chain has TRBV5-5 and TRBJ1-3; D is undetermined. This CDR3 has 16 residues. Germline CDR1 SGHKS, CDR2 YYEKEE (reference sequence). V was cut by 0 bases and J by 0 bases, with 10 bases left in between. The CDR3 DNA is TGTGCCAGCAGCTTGGACGGTGTGGGCTCTGGAAACACCATATATTTT. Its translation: CASSLDGVGSGNTIYF.

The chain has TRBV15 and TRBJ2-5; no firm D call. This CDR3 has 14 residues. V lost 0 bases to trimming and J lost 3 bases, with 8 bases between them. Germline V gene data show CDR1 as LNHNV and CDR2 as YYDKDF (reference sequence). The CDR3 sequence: CATSRDWTEETQYF. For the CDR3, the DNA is TGTGCCACCAGCAGAGATTGGACCGAAGAGACCCAGTACTTC.

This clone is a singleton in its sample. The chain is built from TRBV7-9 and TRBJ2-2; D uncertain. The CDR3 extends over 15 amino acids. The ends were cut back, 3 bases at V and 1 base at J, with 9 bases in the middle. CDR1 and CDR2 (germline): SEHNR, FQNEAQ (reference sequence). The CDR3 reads CASSFEVQNTGELFF. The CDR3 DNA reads TGTGCCAGCAGCTTCGAGGTTCAGAACACCGGGGAGCTGTTTTTT.

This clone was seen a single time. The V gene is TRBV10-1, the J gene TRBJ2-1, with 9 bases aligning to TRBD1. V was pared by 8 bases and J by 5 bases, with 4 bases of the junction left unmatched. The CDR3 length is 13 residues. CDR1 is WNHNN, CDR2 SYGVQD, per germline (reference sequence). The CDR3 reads CASGRTGDNEQFF. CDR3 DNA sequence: TGCGCCAGCGGCCGGACAGGGGACAATGAGCAGTTCTTC.

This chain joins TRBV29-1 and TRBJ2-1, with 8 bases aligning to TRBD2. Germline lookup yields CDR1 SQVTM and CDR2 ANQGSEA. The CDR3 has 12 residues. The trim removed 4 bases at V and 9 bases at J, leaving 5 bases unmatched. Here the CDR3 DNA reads TGCAGCGTTGTTGTTAGCGGGATTGAGCAGTTCTTC. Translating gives CSVVVSGIEQFF.

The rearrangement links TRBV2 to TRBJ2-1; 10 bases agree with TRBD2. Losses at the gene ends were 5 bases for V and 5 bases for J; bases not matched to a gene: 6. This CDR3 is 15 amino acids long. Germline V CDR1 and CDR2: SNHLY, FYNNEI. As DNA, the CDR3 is TGTGCCAGCAGTCTTGGACTAGCGGTTAACAATGAGCAGTTCTTC. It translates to CASSLGLAVNNEQFF.

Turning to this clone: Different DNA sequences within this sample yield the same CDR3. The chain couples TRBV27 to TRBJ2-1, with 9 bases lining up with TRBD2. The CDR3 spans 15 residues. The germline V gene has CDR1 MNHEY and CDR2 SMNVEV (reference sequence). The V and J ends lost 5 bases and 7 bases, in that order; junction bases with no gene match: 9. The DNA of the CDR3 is TGTGCCAGCAGTCCCGGGGTAGCGGGAGTGAATGAGCAGTTCTTC. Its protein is CASSPGVAGVNEQFF.

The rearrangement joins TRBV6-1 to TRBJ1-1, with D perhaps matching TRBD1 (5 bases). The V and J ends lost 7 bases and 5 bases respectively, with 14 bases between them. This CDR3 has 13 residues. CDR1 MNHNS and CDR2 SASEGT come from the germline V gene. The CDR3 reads CASKTQGSTEAFF. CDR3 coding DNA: TGTGCCAGCAAGACGCAGGGATCGACTGAAGCTTTCTTT.

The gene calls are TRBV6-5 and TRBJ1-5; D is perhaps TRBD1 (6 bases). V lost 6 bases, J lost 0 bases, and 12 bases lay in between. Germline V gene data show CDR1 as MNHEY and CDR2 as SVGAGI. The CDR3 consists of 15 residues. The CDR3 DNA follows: TGTGCCAGCAGAATCCGGGACATTAGCAATCAGCCCCAGCATTTT. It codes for CASRIRDISNQPQHF.

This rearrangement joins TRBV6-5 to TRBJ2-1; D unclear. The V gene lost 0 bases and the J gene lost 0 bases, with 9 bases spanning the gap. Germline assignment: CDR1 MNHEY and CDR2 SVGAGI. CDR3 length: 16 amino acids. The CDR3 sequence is CASSYSERISYNEQFF. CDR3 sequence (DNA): TGTGCCAGCAGTTACTCTGAACGAATCTCCTACAATGAGCAGTTCTTC.

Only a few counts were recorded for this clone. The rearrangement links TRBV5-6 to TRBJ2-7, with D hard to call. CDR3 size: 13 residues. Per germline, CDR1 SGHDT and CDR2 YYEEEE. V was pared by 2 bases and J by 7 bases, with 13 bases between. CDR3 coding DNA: TGTGCCAGCAGCTTTAGTTCTACCGGGGAGCAGTACTTC. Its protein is CASSFSSTGEQYF.